A single sample is the source of the 14 T cell receptor beta chains below, sequenced in a study of shared clonotypes between healthy human individuals. TCRdb's table, derived via immunoSEQ multiplex PCR, lists solely in-frame clones and lacks some. In the table there are 2 million to 2.5 million clones, approximately 95% of which are singletons. Sequences were obtained from naive CD4+ T cells sorted from blood. Subset described: CD45RA+ positively selected. These TCRs come from a young man in good health.

The V and J genes are TRBV7-8 and TRBJ1-5; D unresolved. The CDR3 has 16 amino acids. The V gene's germline CDR1 is SGHVS and CDR2 FQNEAQ. V lost 0 bases and J 0 bases, leaving 9 bases between the germline ends. The CDR3 nucleotides read TGTGCCAGCAGCTTAGCGCCGGCGGTTAGCAATCAGCCCCAGCATTTT. This translates into CASSLAPAVSNQPQHF.

The rearrangement uses TRBV5-1 and TRBJ1-3; 7 bases line up with TRBD1. Germline V gene lookup returns CDR1 SGHRS and CDR2 YFSETQ. The junction had 7 bases not matched to a gene; V was cut back by 0 bases and J by 4 bases. The length of the CDR3 is 16 residues. The CDR3 here is CASSLELGGSGNTIYF. The CDR3 DNA is TGCGCCAGCAGCTTGGAGTTAGGGGGCTCAGGAAACACCATATATTTT. Full variable domain (outside the CDR3, taken from reference TRBV5-1 and TRBJ1-3): KAGVTQTPRYLIKTRGQQVTLSCSPISGHRSVSWYQQTPGQGLQFLFEYFSETQRNKGNFPGRFSGRQFSNSRSEMNVSTLELGDSALYLCASSLELGGSGNTIYFGEGSWLTVV.

Remarks on this clone: The sample carries other DNA sequences with the same CDR3. V and J are TRBV10-3 and TRBJ1-1; D possibly corresponds to TRBD1 (5 bases). Germline V gene data show CDR1 as ENHRY and CDR2 as SYGVKD. The V gene lost 4 bases and the J gene lost 2 bases, with 8 bases spanning the gap. This CDR3 region has 13 residues. The CDR3 region is CAISGDLNTEAFF. The CDR3 DNA sequence: TGTGCCATCAGTGGGGACCTTAACACTGAAGCTTTCTTT.

The chain combines TRBV25-1 with TRBJ1-5; the D is unclear. The CDR3 is made up of 13 amino acids. V lost 3 bases and J 6 bases, leaving 9 bases between the germline ends. Looked up from germline, CDR1 is MGHDK and CDR2 is SYGVNS. The CDR3 protein is CASSDFVGQPQHF. CDR3 coding DNA: TGTGCCAGCAGTGATTTTGTGGGTCAGCCCCAGCATTTT.

The chain combines TRBV6-6 with TRBJ2-7; D not certain. V lost 2 bases to trimming and J lost 7 bases, with 12 bases between them. The CDR3 loop spans 13 amino acids. The germline CDR1 and CDR2 sequences are MNHNY and SVGAGI (reference sequence). The CDR3 spells CASSYADWAEQYF. In DNA form, the CDR3 reads TGTGCCAGCAGTTACGCCGATTGGGCTGAGCAGTACTTC.

V gene TRBV9 combines with J gene TRBJ1-4; D gene unclear. The CDR3 has 12 amino acids. V dropped 4 bases and J dropped 8 bases, with 9 bases sitting between them. CDR1 SGDLS and CDR2 YYNGEE come from the germline V gene. CDR3 residues: CASSPSGEKLFF. CDR3 in DNA: TGTGCCAGCAGCCCTTCAGGAGAAAAACTGTTTTTT.

The chain couples TRBV5-1 to TRBJ2-2; 14 nucleotides agree with TRBD2. The germline gives CDR1 SGHRS, CDR2 YFSETQ. V shed 4 bases and J 4 bases; nucleotides not matched to a gene: 6. The CDR3 has 17 amino acids. Here the CDR3 DNA reads TGCGCCAGCAGCAAGGGACTAGCGGGAGTGGGCACCGGGGAGCTGTTTTTT. It translates to CASSKGLAGVGTGELFF. The variable domain in full, completed from reference TRBV5-1 and TRBJ2-2, reads KAGVTQTPRYLIKTRGQQVTLSCSPISGHRSVSWYQQTPGQGLQFLFEYFSETQRNKGNFPGRFSGRQFSNSRSEMNVSTLELGDSALYLCASSKGLAGVGTGELFFGEGSRLTVL.

The chain recombines TRBV5-4 with TRBJ2-3; 9 bases fit TRBD2. The CDR3 extends over 16 amino acids. Germline values: CDR1 SGHNT, CDR2 YYREEE (reference sequence). V dropped 4 bases and J dropped 2; count of bases not matched to a gene: 8. The CDR3 protein is CASSQRLAEITDTQYF. The CDR3 region has the DNA TGTGCCAGCAGCCAAAGACTAGCGGAGATCACAGATACGCAGTATTTT.

CDR3 bases: TGTGCCATCACTCTCTTGACAGAACGTTCCTACGAGCAGTACTTC. It is translated as CAITLLTERSYEQYF. V usage is TRBV7-9 and J usage is TRBJ2-7, with a weak D call TRBD1 (5 bases). This CDR3 spans 15 amino acids. Germline V CDR1 and CDR2: SEHNR, FQNEAQ (reference sequence). Trimming removed 10 bases at V and 1 base at J, with 20 bases between.

The chain is built from TRBV30 and TRBJ2-3; TRBD2 matches at 10 bases. This CDR3 spans 16 amino acids. Trimming took 3 bases from V and 2 from J; bases not matched to a gene: 8. Germline V CDR1 and CDR2: GTSNPN, SVGIG (reference sequence). The DNA of the CDR3 is TGTGCCTGGAGCGACGGGCTAGCGGGGGCCACAGATACGCAGTATTTT. Its translation is CAWSDGLAGATDTQYF.

J is TRBJ1-2 and V is TRBV6-1; 8 bases match TRBD1. The germline CDR1 and CDR2 sequences are MNHNS and SASEGT. J gave up 7 bases and V 5 bases, and 6 bases lay outside the gene matches. CDR3 length: 13 amino acids. CDR3 coding DNA: TGTGCCAGCAGTATGACAGGGGAGGTTGGCTACACCTTC. Residues: CASSMTGEVGYTF.

The chain couples TRBV28 to TRBJ2-2; TRBD1 agrees at 7 bases. Germline-derived CDR1 and CDR2 are MDHEN and SYDVKM. The CDR3 is 14 amino acids. The V gene end was trimmed by 10 bases and the J gene end by 4 bases; junction bases not matched to a gene: 9. The CDR3 reads CATQGGQITGELFF. The CDR3 region has the DNA TGTGCCACCCAAGGGGGACAGATCACCGGGGAGCTGTTTTTT.

V usage is TRBV6-1 and J usage is TRBJ2-2, with D possibly being TRBD2 (7 bases). This CDR3 region has 16 residues. V lost 1 base, J lost 6 bases, and 15 bases lay in between. CDR1 and CDR2 from the germline V gene are MNHNS and SASEGT. The CDR3 bases are TGTGCCAGCAGTGAAGGAGGGGGGGATGCTCCCGGGGAGCTGTTTTTT. This gives the protein CASSEGGGDAPGELFF.

V and J are TRBV6-1 and TRBJ2-7; TRBD1 agrees at 8 bases. The CDR3 totals 16 residues. Germline CDR1 reads MNHNS; CDR2 reads SASEGT. Trimming at V came to 2 bases and at J to 7 bases, leaving 13 bases not matched to a gene. This CDR3 reads CASSEMGQGARSEQYF. CDR3 nucleotides: TGTGCCAGCAGTGAAATGGGGCAGGGGGCGCGTAGTGAGCAGTACTTC.